The 24 T cell receptor beta chains listed next were all sequenced from one sample in a study of shared clonotypes between healthy human individuals. Here immunoSEQ multiplex PCR was the method, and the copy in TCRdb shows in-frame clones only, minus some. The sample lists roughly 1,600,000 clones, about 98.5% occurring once. The sequenced sample consisted of naive CD4+ T cells sorted from blood. Subset of the sample: CD45RA+ positively selected. The receptor source for this set is a man aged 25 to 40 in good health.

The chain carries TRBV19 and TRBJ2-1; a possible D gene is TRBD1 (7 bases). V was shortened by 3 bases and J by 3 bases, with 15 bases between the two germline ends. The CDR3 has 16 residues. The germline gives CDR1 LNHDA, CDR2 SQIVND (reference sequence). CDR3 residues: CASSISAGQFYNEQFF. The DNA of the CDR3 is TGTGCCAGTAGTATCTCGGCGGGACAGTTCTACAATGAGCAGTTCTTC.

This chain connects TRBV27 to TRBJ2-1; the match to TRBD2 covers 8 bases. V shed 6 bases, J shed 0 bases, and the junction held 4 bases outside the gene matches. The CDR3 extends over 15 amino acids. Germline V gene data show CDR1 as MNHEY and CDR2 as SMNVEV (reference sequence). CDR3 sequence: CASSSGTSSYNEQFF. The CDR3, as DNA: TGTGCCAGCAGCTCGGGGACTAGCTCCTACAATGAGCAGTTCTTC.

Here the CDR3 reads CASSFEDYGFNEQFF. For the CDR3, the DNA is TGCGCCAGCAGCTTCGAGGACTATGGTTTTAATGAGCAGTTCTTC. The J gene is TRBJ2-1, the V gene TRBV5-1, with D possibly TRBD2 on 6 matching bases. There are 15 residues in the CDR3. Looked up from germline, CDR1 is SGHRS and CDR2 is YFSETQ. Between the trimmed V and J ends, which lost 2 bases and 7 bases, there was a span of 16 bases.

V and J are TRBV6-1 and TRBJ1-2; no firm D call. The CDR3 consists of 13 residues. V was pared by 1 base and J by 5 bases, with 8 bases between. Germline V gene sequence: CDR1 MNHNS, CDR2 SASEGT. CDR3 nucleotides: TGTGCCAGCAGTGAAGAGGGTTTGTATGGCTACACCTTC. This codes for CASSEEGLYGYTF.

CDR3 nucleotides: TGTGCCAGCTCTCGGACAGGGGGGGGCAATGAGCAGTTCTTC. Residues: CASSRTGGGNEQFF. The chain employs TRBV18 and TRBJ2-1, with 10 bases that match TRBD1. Germline V gene data show CDR1 as KGHSH and CDR2 as LQKENI. The CDR3 extends over 14 amino acids. V lost 6 bases and J lost 6; bases outside the gene matches: 5.

V usage is TRBV5-4 and J usage is TRBJ2-7; D tentatively fits TRBD1 or TRBD2 (6 bases each). CDR3 length equals 14 residues. V was shortened by 1 base and J by 4 bases, with 12 bases between the two germline ends. From germline, CDR1 is SGHNT and CDR2 YYREEE (reference sequence). CDR3 in amino acids: CASSLKGGQYEQYF. The DNA for the CDR3 is TGTGCCAGCAGCTTGAAGGGGGGCCAGTACGAGCAGTACTTC.

The genes are TRBV2 and TRBJ2-6, with 8 bases identical to TRBD1. CDR1 SNHLY and CDR2 FYNNEI come from the germline V gene. The CDR3 runs to 18 residues. The ends lost 6 bases at V and 3 bases at J; junction bases unmatched: 13. CDR3 DNA sequence: TGTGCCAGCAGAGGACAGGGCTTCACGCCCGATGGGGCCAACGTCCTGACTTTC. Translated, it gives CASRGQGFTPDGANVLTF.

This chain links TRBV19 with TRBJ1-5; the match to TRBD1 covers 12 bases. This CDR3 is 16 amino acids long. Trimming removed 6 bases from V and 11 bases from J; junction bases left unmatched: 14. CDR1 LNHDA and CDR2 SQIVND come from the germline V gene (reference sequence). The CDR3 sequence: CASSALPGQGARSQHF. DNA for the CDR3: TGTGCCAGTAGCGCGTTACCGGGACAGGGGGCCCGGTCCCAGCATTTT.

J is TRBJ2-5 and V is TRBV28; D may be TRBD1 (7 bases). V shed 5 bases and J shed 7 bases, with 17 bases lying between them. CDR3 length: 14 amino acids. The germline V gene has CDR1 MDHEN and CDR2 SYDVKM. CDR3 coding DNA: TGTGCCAGCAGTCCGGACAGGCGGAGGGGGACCCAGTACTTC. Its translation is CASSPDRRRGTQYF. Drawing the rest from reference TRBV28 and TRBJ2-5, the complete variable domain is DVKVTQSSRYLVKRTGEKVFLECVQDMDHENMFWYRQDPGLGLRLIYFSYDVKMKEKGDIPEGYSVSREKKERFSLILESASTNQTSMYLCASSPDRRRGTQYFGPGTRLLVL.

V is TRBV30 and J is TRBJ2-1, with D perhaps TRBD1 (6 bases). The germline V and J ends were trimmed by 5 bases and 8 bases, with 16 bases remaining between them. CDR1 is GTSNPN, CDR2 SVGIG, per germline (reference sequence). The CDR3 contains 13 residues. The CDR3 reads CAWARGSGDEQFF. In nucleotides, the CDR3 is TGTGCCTGGGCGAGGGGGAGTGGCGATGAGCAGTTCTTC.

V usage is TRBV19 and J usage is TRBJ2-1; 7 nucleotides agree with TRBD2. The CDR3 contains 15 residues. The trim removed 2 bases at V and 3 bases at J, leaving 4 bases unmatched. Germline loops: CDR1 LNHDA, CDR2 SQIVND (reference sequence). This CDR3 reads CASSIRAGVYNEQFF. CDR3 bases: TGTGCCAGTAGTATACGCGCGGGAGTCTACAATGAGCAGTTCTTC.

The chain links TRBV6-5 to TRBJ1-1; D unresolved. Trimming pared 0 bases from V and 7 bases from J, leaving 12 bases between. Germline CDR1 and CDR2: MNHEY and SVGAGI. This CDR3 spans 14 amino acids. CDR3: CASSYSRVGSEAFF. The DNA of the CDR3 is TGTGCCAGCAGTTACTCCCGGGTAGGGAGTGAAGCTTTCTTT.

This chain links TRBV5-1 with TRBJ1-4; possible D gene TRBD1, 5 bases. This CDR3 is 14 amino acids long. CDR1 and CDR2 from the germline V gene are SGHRS and YFSETQ. V lost 2 bases and J 8 bases, leaving 13 bases between the germline ends. CDR3 sequence reads: CASSFLGDQEKLFF. The CDR3 DNA is TGCGCCAGCAGCTTTTTAGGGGACCAGGAAAAACTGTTTTTT.

The chain links TRBV28 to TRBJ1-1; the D gene is possibly TRBD1 (6 bases). Germline values: CDR1 MDHEN, CDR2 SYDVKM. V gave up 2 bases and J gave up 4 bases, with 14 bases separating them. This CDR3 has 15 amino acids. CDR3 sequence: CASSLLQGLSTEAFF. CDR3 bases: TGTGCCAGCAGTTTACTTCAGGGGTTGAGCACTGAAGCTTTCTTT.

This sequence joins TRBV5-1 and TRBJ1-5, with D uncertain. The CDR3 has 13 residues. V was cut by 3 bases and J by 10 bases, with 14 bases left in between. Germline V gene data show CDR1 as SGHRS and CDR2 as YFSETQ. CDR3 DNA sequence: TGCGCCAGCAGCTGGTTGGGGAAGGAACCCCAGCATTTT. It is translated as CASSWLGKEPQHF. The full variable domain, rest sourced from reference TRBV5-1 and TRBJ1-5, is KAGVTQTPRYLIKTRGQQVTLSCSPISGHRSVSWYQQTPGQGLQFLFEYFSETQRNKGNFPGRFSGRQFSNSRSEMNVSTLELGDSALYLCASSWLGKEPQHFGDGTRLSIL.

The rearrangement links TRBV28 to TRBJ2-1; no clear D. The CDR3 runs 12 residues. CDR1 and CDR2 (germline): MDHEN, SYDVKM. Deletions cut 5 bases from V and 12 bases from J, with 14 bases between. CDR3 sequence reads: CASSQAPGGQFF. For the CDR3, the DNA is TGTGCCAGCAGTCAAGCGCCGGGCGGGCAGTTCTTC.

The rearrangement links TRBV10-2 to TRBJ2-3; tentative D call: TRBD1 (6 bases). Germline CDR1 and CDR2: WSHSY and SAAADI. Trimming removed 6 bases from V and 4 bases from J, with 17 bases in between. The CDR3 runs to 15 residues. The CDR3 nucleotides read TGCGCCAGCAGCCTCAAAACTGGACAGCCAGATACGCAGTATTTT. Translation gives CASSLKTGQPDTQYF.

The CDR3 bases are TGTGCCAGCAGCTTAGGTTCAGAGATCTACGAGCAGTACTTC. Translated, it gives CASSLGSEIYEQYF. The chain employs TRBV7-8 and TRBJ2-7; D not resolved. This CDR3 region has 14 residues. Trimming shortened V by 1 base and J by 3 bases, and 10 bases separated the two germline ends. Per germline, CDR1 SGHVS and CDR2 FQNEAQ.

The chain joins TRBV25-1 to TRBJ1-4; D might be TRBD1 (5 bases). This CDR3 has 13 amino acids. Between the trimmed V and J ends, which lost 6 bases and 0 bases, there was a span of 5 bases. Germline loops: CDR1 MGHDK, CDR2 SYGVNS. CDR3 amino acids: CASRGATNEKLFF. In DNA form, the CDR3 reads TGTGCCAGCAGGGGGGCAACTAATGAAAAACTGTTTTTT.

Only one count was recorded for this clone. The CDR3 DNA reads TGTGCCAGCAGACCTCAAGGCCTGGCCTACGAGCAGTACTTC. This gives the protein CASRPQGLAYEQYF. This chain joins TRBV28 and TRBJ2-7; D gene ambiguous. The V end lost 6 bases, the J end lost 2 bases, and 14 bases lay between the germline ends. The CDR3 is 14 amino acids. Germline-derived CDR1 and CDR2 are MDHEN and SYDVKM.

This clone was found once. V usage is TRBV5-1 and J usage is TRBJ2-5; the D gene is possibly TRBD1 (6 bases). This CDR3 contains 13 residues. V lost 1 base, J lost 5 bases, and 9 bases lay in between. Germline V gene data show CDR1 as SGHRS and CDR2 as YFSETQ. CDR3 coding DNA: TGCGCCAGCAGCTTGCAAAGGGGGGAGACCCAGTACTTC. Residues: CASSLQRGETQYF.

A remark on this clone: Other DNA variants within this sample encode the same CDR3. The chain links TRBV28 to TRBJ2-1; D remains ambiguous. The CDR3 extends over 12 amino acids. Trimming removed 5 bases at V and 0 bases at J, with 2 bases between. CDR1 is MDHEN, CDR2 SYDVKM, per germline. In DNA form, the CDR3 reads TGTGCCAGCAGTCTCTCCTACAATGAGCAGTTCTTC. Protein sequence: CASSLSYNEQFF.

The genes are TRBV9 and TRBJ2-3; D is unclear. In germline, CDR1 is SGDLS, CDR2 YYNGEE. This CDR3 has 14 residues. V lost 2 bases and J 1 base, leaving 8 bases between the germline ends. CDR3 sequence reads: CASSVNSRTDTQYF. As DNA, the CDR3 is TGTGCCAGCAGCGTTAACTCGCGCACAGATACGCAGTATTTT.

This clone was recorded once. CDR3 DNA: TGTGCCAGCAGCTTAGCCATCGACGGCGAAGCTTTCTTT. It encodes CASSLAIDGEAFF. The chain recombines TRBV13 with TRBJ1-1, with D unresolved. Trimming left V 1 base short and J 8 bases short, with 11 bases between. This CDR3 has 13 amino acids. Germline V gives CDR1 PRHDT, CDR2 FYEKMQ (reference sequence).